The 6 T cell receptor beta chains listed next were all sequenced from one sample in a study of T cells after yellow fever vaccination. One entry per CDR3 protein results from TCRdb running MiXCR on the 5' RACE reads. The repertoire includes around 200,000 distinct CDR3 sequences, 9.5% to 11% of them detected once, and just over 35% sits in the top ten. The sequences come from CD8+ T cells sorted from PBMCs, collected 15 days after the yellow fever booster vaccination. Source of these receptors: a man aged 18 to 30 who received the YFV17D yellow fever vaccine.

The gene calls are TRBV19 and TRBJ1-5; D not resolved. The V gene's germline CDR1 is LNHDA and CDR2 SQIVND (reference sequence). CDR3 size: 15 residues. V lost 3 bases, J lost 0 bases, and 9 bases lay in between. The CDR3 reads CASSMGDFSNQPQHF. The CDR3 nucleotides read TGTGCCAGTAGTATGGGTGACTTTAGCAATCAGCCCCAGCATTTT.

In this sample, this clonotype turned up a few times. This chain connects TRBV7-8 to TRBJ2-3, with 11 nucleotides matching TRBD2. Germline V gives CDR1 SGHVS, CDR2 FQNEAQ. Losses at the gene ends were 1 base for V and 7 bases for J; bases not matched to a gene: 4. The CDR3 has 15 residues. DNA of the CDR3: TGTGCCAGCAGCTTAGGTAGCGGGGGGGCTCATACGCAGTATTTT. It translates to CASSLGSGGAHTQYF.

The rearrangement joins TRBV10-3 to TRBJ2-5; D gene unclear. The CDR3 totals 14 residues. From germline, CDR1 is ENHRY and CDR2 SYGVKD. Trimming took off 8 bases at V and 1 base at J, with 14 bases between the two ends. The CDR3 DNA is TGTGCCATCCCTCCGGCTAATTCCCAAGAGACCCAGTACTTC. Translating it yields CAIPPANSQETQYF.

The rearrangement uses TRBV15 and TRBJ2-5; 7 bases agree with TRBD1. V was clipped by 1 base and J by 1 base; unmatched bases: 3. The CDR3 has 15 residues. CDR1 is LNHNV and CDR2 is YYDKDF in the germline V gene (reference sequence). CDR3 sequence (DNA): TGTGCCACCAGCAGAGTGCGGACAGGCCAAGAGACCCAGTACTTC. This gives the protein CATSRVRTGQETQYF.

The chain is built from TRBV5-6 and TRBJ2-5; TRBD1 might be the D (6 bases). Trimming stripped 5 bases from V and 1 base from J, with 12 bases between. The V gene's germline CDR1 is SGHDT and CDR2 YYEEEE. This CDR3 is built from 14 residues. The CDR3 is CASRRTEFQETQYF. The CDR3 DNA reads as TGTGCCAGCAGACGGACAGAATTCCAAGAGACCCAGTACTTC.

This clonotype was counted a few times. The chain links TRBV5-1 to TRBJ1-1, with 9 bases that match TRBD1. The CDR3 totals 12 residues. V was pared by 4 bases and J by 6 bases, with 1 base of the junction left unmatched. Germline CDR1 SGHRS, CDR2 YFSETQ. The DNA of the CDR3 is TGCGCCAGCAGCAGGACAGGGGCTGAAGCTTTCTTT. It translates to CASSRTGAEAFF.